Listed below are T cell receptor beta chains from one sample, sequenced in a study of response to subunit inactivated influenza vaccine. TCRdb used MiXCR to reprocess the RT-PCR reads, holding one entry per CDR3 protein. The table records roughly 180,000 distinct CDR3 sequences, about 9.3% of them present only once. Sequencing used non-naive T cells sorted from PBMCs, obtained on the day of vaccination. The receptor set was obtained from a man aged 50 to 59 who received an inactivated influenza vaccine. The conserved cysteine and the conserved F or W are not part of the CDR3 here. The size of a clone is reported for some rows only, either as once, few or many, or as a class for expanded clones.

cdr3_length clone_size v_call cdr3_aa
12 many TRBV6-5 ASSYRGLDNEQF
10 - TRBV10-3 AISEAFYEQY
11 few TRBV2 ASSLTFKETQY
13 - TRBV28 ASSLLAAGTGELF
12 few TRBV20-1 SASAVSSYNEQF
12 many TRBV5-1 ASSLSVSGNTIY
13 few TRBV6-1 ASSENGASLYEQY
17 - TRBV6-2/TRBV6-3 ASRHTIQTSGGRYNEQF
8 once TRBV20-1 SGLQETQY
10 many TRBV18 ASSRSAGELF
11 - TRBV14 ASGSSRYNEQF
11 many TRBV3-1 ASSQGAKNIQY
15 - TRBV20-1 SATNPLAGASYNEQF
14 once TRBV28 ASSLASGRFSGTQY
9 - TRBV5-1 ASSLDDRAV
14 - TRBV5-1 ASSRSTGVQDSPLH
12 few TRBV6-2/TRBV6-3 ASRSPAGTYEQY
13 many TRBV6-1 ASRPGRRRNTEAF
11 once TRBV5-1 ASQGLTTYEQY
11 many TRBV11-2 ASSLVSSHTQY
12 few TRBV6-2/TRBV6-3 ASNDRGPSYEQY
12 few TRBV9 ASSVGPNRETQY
12 - TRBV20-1 SASPRQGYQPQH
10 many TRBV20-1 SARHTTGELF
10 many TRBV6-2/TRBV6-3 ASSQGVYGYT
13 few TRBV10-3 AIKGGQGNTGELF
15 many TRBV20-1 SAREDGPAGGSYEQY
10 many TRBV5-4 ASSTTWDTQY
13 - TRBV20-1 SARVESRGNTEAF
13 few TRBV18 ASSRQGAFTDTQY
12 many TRBV12-3/TRBV12-4 ASSSLNSGNTIY
12 - TRBV7-2 ASSLEPGGYEQY
16 many TRBV11-1 ASSSSVSGNSGANVLT
13 - TRBV9 ASSERVSSYNEQF
8 many TRBV6-6 ASVGDEQF
13 - TRBV7-7 ASSPQGTETDTQY
15 many TRBV11-2 ASSLAGRQGRGYEQY
13 many TRBV20-1 SARSTTSGSYEQY
11 many TRBV20-1 SANPALGDTQY
13 - TRBV2 ASRVMGSTNEKLF
12 - TRBV24-1 ATSGYPGSFGYT
10 few TRBV7-9 ASSLPPGELF
13 many TRBV4-2 ASSQRQGYNSPLH
11 many TRBV20-1 SAREGNSYEQY
11 - TRBV10-3 AIRTDRSGELF
15 - TRBV7-2 ASSAGLAGLNTGELF
10 many TRBV6-5 ASMGGTYEQY
12 - TRBV4-3 ASSPSGIDSKQY
10 - TRBV20-1 SAPSENYGYT
10 many TRBV10-3 AIRGLQETQY
16 few TRBV4-2 ASSLETSGRRGTGELF